This TCR beta chain was sequenced during a study of Graves' ophthalmopathy and Graves' hyperthyroidism. Study at large: Being free of ophthalmopathy for 18 months of follow-up defined stable hyperthyroidism.

Ineligible for inclusion were patients with other autoimmune diseases, uncontrolled infections, pregnancy or lactation. As diagnostic evidence, clinical symptoms, serum thyroxine, TRAb, thyroid ultrasound and orbital computed tomography were relied upon. This clonotype was observed many times. The CDR3 has 13 amino acids. Per germline, CDR1 SQVTM and CDR2 ANQGSEA. V dropped 6 bases and J dropped 3; count of bases not matched to a gene: 8. TCR beta CDR3 regions were amplified from RNA transcripts. First-round RT-PCR used HTBI primers; second-round multiplex PCR followed. One entry per CDR3 protein, called by TCRdb with MiXCR from the multiplex PCR reads. The top ten clones hold 11% of a sample with 1 million to 1.3 million distinct CDR3 sequences, roughly two fifths of them seen once.

The TCR was taken from an adult man with Graves' hyperthyroidism. Specimen: peripheral blood or thyroid tissue (not recorded which). V gene TRBV29-1 combines with J gene TRBJ2-7, with TRBD1 identical over 7 bases. The CDR3 DNA is TGCAGCGTCGTCACCCGACAGGGCTACGAGCAGTACTTC. Translation: CSVVTRQGYEQYF.